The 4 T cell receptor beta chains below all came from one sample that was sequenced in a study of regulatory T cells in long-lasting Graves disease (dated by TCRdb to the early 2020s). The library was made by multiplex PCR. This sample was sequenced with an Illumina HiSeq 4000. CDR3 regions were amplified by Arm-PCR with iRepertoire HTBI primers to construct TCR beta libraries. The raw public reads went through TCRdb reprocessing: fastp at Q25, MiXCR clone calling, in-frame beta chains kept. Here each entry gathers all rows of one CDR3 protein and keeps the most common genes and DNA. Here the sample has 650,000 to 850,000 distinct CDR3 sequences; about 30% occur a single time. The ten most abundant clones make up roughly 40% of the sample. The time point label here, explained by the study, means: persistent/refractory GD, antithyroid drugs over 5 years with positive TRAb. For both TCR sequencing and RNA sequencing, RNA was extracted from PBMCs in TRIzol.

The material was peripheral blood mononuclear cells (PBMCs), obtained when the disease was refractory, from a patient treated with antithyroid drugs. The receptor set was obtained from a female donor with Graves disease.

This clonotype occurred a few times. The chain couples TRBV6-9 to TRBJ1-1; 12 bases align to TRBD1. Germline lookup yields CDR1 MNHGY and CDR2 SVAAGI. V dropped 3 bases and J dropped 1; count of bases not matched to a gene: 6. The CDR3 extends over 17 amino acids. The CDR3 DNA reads TGTGCCAGCAGTTACACCGGGACAGGGGGCGCGAACACTGAAGCTTTCTTT. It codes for CASSYTGTGGANTEAFF.

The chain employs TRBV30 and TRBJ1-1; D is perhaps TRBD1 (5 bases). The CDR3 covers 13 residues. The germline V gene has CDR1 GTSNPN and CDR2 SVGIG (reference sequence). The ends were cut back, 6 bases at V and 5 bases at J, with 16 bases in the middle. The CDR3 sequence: CACSRVSGTEAFF. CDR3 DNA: TGTGCCTGCAGCAGGGTTTCGGGAACTGAAGCTTTCTTT.

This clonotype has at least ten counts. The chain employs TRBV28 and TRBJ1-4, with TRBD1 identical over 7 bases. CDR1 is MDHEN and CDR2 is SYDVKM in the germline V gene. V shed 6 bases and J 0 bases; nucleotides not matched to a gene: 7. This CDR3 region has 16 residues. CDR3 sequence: CASRKADRATNEKLFF. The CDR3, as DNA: TGTGCCAGCAGGAAGGCCGACAGGGCAACTAATGAAAAACTGTTTTTT.

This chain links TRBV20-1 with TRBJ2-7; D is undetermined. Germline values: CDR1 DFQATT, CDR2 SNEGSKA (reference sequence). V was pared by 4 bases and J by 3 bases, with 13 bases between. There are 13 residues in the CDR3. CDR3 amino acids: CSATRVLGYEQYF. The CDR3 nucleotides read TGCAGTGCTACCCGGGTCCTCGGCTACGAGCAGTACTTC.